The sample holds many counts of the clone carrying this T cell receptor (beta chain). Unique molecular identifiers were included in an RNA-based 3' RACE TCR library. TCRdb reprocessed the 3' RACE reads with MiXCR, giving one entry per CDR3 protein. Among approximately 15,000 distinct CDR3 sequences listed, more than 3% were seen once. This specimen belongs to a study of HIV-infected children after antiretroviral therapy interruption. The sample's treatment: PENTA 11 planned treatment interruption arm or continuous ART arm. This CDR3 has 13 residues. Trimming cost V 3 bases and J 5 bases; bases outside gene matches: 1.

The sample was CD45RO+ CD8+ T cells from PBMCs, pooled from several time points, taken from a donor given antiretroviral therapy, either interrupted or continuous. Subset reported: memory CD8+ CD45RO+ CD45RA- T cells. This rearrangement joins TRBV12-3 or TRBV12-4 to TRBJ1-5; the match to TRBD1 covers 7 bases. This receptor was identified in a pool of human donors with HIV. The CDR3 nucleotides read TGTGCCAGCAGTTTGCAGGGGGATCAGCCCCAGCATTTT. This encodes CASSLQGDQPQHF.